A selection of T cell receptor beta chains follows, all from one sample in a study of T cell responses to AZD1222 COVID-19 vaccine. The protocol was immunoSEQ multiplex PCR, while the TCRdb copy is restricted to in-frame clones and leaves out a portion. The table records over 150,000 clones, approximately 90% of them present only once. The material sequenced was peripheral blood, taken 28 days after the second AZD1222 dose. The receptors originated from an adult who received the AZD1222 COVID-19 vaccine. Each CDR3 is given with its conserved first and last residue. D genes are given only for firm matches. Not every row has a clone size; where given, it reads once, few, many or a size class.

TRBJ2-5 | . | 15 | TRBV18 | . | TGTGCCAGCTCACTCTCTCAGGGGTGGGGAGAGACCCAGTACTTC | CASSLSQGWGETQYF
TRBJ1-5 | . | 11 | TRBV19 | . | TGTGCCAGTGGGGAAAATCAGCCCCAGCATTTT | CASGENQPQHF
TRBJ2-2 | . | 12 | TRBV7-8 | . | TGTGCCAGCAGCCAAATCGGGGGGGAGCTGTTTTTT | CASSQIGGELFF
TRBJ1-6 | . | 12 | TRBV19 | . | TGTGCCAGTAGTATAGGTGTGTCACCCCTCCACTTT | CASSIGVSPLHF
TRBJ1-2 | once | 15 | TRBV5-8 | . | TGTGCCAGCAGTAAAACAGGAGTCCTTAACTATGGCTACACCTTC | CASSKTGVLNYGYTF
TRBJ1-1 | once | 13 | TRBV5-1 | TRBD1 | TGCGCCAGCAGCGGGGGACAGGACACTGAAGCTTTCTTT | CASSGGQDTEAFF
TRBJ2-7 | . | 11 | TRBV5-1 | . | TGCGCCAGCAGCCTCCGTGGGGTAGAGAGCTTC | CASSLRGVESF
TRBJ2-5 | . | 12 | TRBV7-9 | . | TGTGCCAGCAGCGACCAGGGGGAGACCCAGTACTTC | CASSDQGETQYF
TRBJ2-7 | . | 14 | TRBV9 | TRBD1 | TGTGCCAGCAGCCCACGGACAGGGGCCTACGAGCAGTACTTC | CASSPRTGAYEQYF
TRBJ2-6 | . | 16 | TRBV11-2 | . | TGTGCCAGCACCCCCCTAGGGGCTTCTGGGGCCAACGTCCTGACTTTC | CASTPLGASGANVLTF
TRBJ1-2 | . | 18 | TRBV3-1/TRBV3-2 | TRBD1 | TGTGCCAGCAGCCAGACAGCAGTTTGGACAGGGGGCTCGTGGGGCTACACCTTC | CASSQTAVWTGGSWGYTF
TRBJ2-7 | . | 15 | TRBV6-2/TRBV6-3 | TRBD2 | TGTGCCAGCAGTTCCTTCAGCGGGGCCTCCTACGAGCAGTACTTC | CASSSFSGASYEQYF
TRBJ2-5 | . | 19 | TRBV7-2 | TRBD2 | TGTGCCAGCAGCTTCGTCCCCGGACTAGCGGGGGGGCAGGGAGAGACCCAGTACTTC | CASSFVPGLAGGQGETQYF
TRBJ2-7 | . | 14 | TRBV6-1 | . | TGTGCCAGCAGTGAAGCGAGGGGTACCTACGAGCAGTACTTC | CASSEARGTYEQYF
TRBJ2-7 | . | 12 | TRBV29-1 | TRBD1 | TGCAGCGCGCTGGCAGGGGGTTACGAGCAGTACTTC | CSALAGGYEQYF
TRBJ1-1 | . | 13 | TRBV5-5 | . | TGTGCCAGCAGCCCCGGGGCCCGCACTGAAGCTTTCTTT | CASSPGARTEAFF
TRBJ1-6 | . | 13 | TRBV7-2 | . | TGTGCCAGCAGCCCCTACTATAATTCACCCCTCCACTTT | CASSPYYNSPLHF
TRBJ1-2 | . | 15 | TRBV5-1 | TRBD1 | TGCGCCAGCAGCAGCCCGGACAGGGGGGGCTATGGCTACACCTTC | CASSSPDRGGYGYTF
TRBJ1-1 | few | 14 | TRBV6-1 | . | TGTGCCAGCAGTGAAGGGACCACAGGGACTGAAGCTTTCTTT | CASSEGTTGTEAFF
TRBJ2-7 | few | 15 | TRBV6-5 | TRBD2 | TGTGCCAGCAGTTCCCCCAGGACTAGCTCCTACGAGCAGTACTTC | CASSSPRTSSYEQYF
TRBJ1-2 | . | 14 | TRBV27 | TRBD1 | TGTGCCAGCAGTCCCCGGGACAGGGGGCGAGGCTACACCTTC | CASSPRDRGRGYTF
TRBJ2-2 | . | 14 | TRBV6-5 | . | TGTGCCAGCATCAGGACTACTTACACCGGGGAGCTGTTTTTT | CASIRTTYTGELFF
TRBJ2-7 | . | 14 | TRBV9 | . | TGTGCCAGCAGCCCCAGTATCGGCCCCTACGAGCAGTACTTC | CASSPSIGPYEQYF
TRBJ1-2 | . | 15 | TRBV6-4 | . | TGTGCCAGCAGTGACTCGAATCCCCCGGGCTATGGCTACACCTTC | CASSDSNPPGYGYTF
TRBJ2-1 | . | 19 | TRBV19 | TRBD1 | TGTGCCAGTAGTATAGATCAGGGGGTGGGACAGAGCTCCTACAATGAGCAGTTCTTC | CASSIDQGVGQSSYNEQFF
TRBJ1-5 | . | 14 | TRBV7-6 | . | TGTGCCAGCAGCCCAGGGACCGAGGATCGGCCCCAGCATTTT | CASSPGTEDRPQHF
TRBJ1-6 | . | 15 | TRBV5-6 | TRBD1 | TGTGCCAGCAGTTTTTCCGGGACAGGCTATTCACCCCTCCACTTT | CASSFSGTGYSPLHF
TRBJ2-1 | . | 13 | TRBV6-2/TRBV6-3 | . | TGTGCCAGCAGTACCCTAGCGTTGGTTAAGCAGTTCTTC | CASSTLALVKQFF